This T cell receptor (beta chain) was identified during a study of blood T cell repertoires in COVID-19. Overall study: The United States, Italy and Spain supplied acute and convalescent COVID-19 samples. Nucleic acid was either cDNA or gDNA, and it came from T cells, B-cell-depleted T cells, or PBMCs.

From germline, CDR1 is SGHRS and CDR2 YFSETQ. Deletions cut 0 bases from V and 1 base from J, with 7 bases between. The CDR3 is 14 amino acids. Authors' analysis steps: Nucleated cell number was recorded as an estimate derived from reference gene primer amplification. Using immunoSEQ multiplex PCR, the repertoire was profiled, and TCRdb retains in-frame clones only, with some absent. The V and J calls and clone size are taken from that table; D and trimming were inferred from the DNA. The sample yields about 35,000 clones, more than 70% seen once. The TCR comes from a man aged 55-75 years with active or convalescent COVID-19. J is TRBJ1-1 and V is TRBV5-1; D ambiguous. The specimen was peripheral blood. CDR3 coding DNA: TGCGCCAGCAGCTTGGATGCAGGGAACACTGAAGCTTTCTTT. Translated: CASSLDAGNTEAFF. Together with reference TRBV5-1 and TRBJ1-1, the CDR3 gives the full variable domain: KAGVTQTPRYLIKTRGQQVTLSCSPISGHRSVSWYQQTPGQGLQFLFEYFSETQRNKGNFPGRFSGRQFSNSRSEMNVSTLELGDSALYLCASSLDAGNTEAFFGQGTRLTVV.